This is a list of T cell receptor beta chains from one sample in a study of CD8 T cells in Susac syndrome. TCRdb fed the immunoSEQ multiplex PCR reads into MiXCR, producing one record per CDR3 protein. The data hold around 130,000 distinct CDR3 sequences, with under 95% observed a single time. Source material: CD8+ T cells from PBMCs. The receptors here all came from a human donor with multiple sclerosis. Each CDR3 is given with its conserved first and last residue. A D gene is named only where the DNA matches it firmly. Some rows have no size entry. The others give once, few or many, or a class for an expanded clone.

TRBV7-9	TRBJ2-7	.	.	TGTGCCAGCAGCTTAGGGACCCCCGAGCAGTACTTC	CASSLGTPEQYF
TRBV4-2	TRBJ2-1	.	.	TGTGCCAGCAGCCTTCTTCTTCCCCAAAGAGATGAGCAGTTCTTC	CASSLLLPQRDEQFF
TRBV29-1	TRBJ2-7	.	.	TGCAGCGTTAAGACAGGAGACTACGAGCAGTACTTC	CSVKTGDYEQYF
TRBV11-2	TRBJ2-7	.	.	TGTGCCAGCAGCTCTGGGATAGGGAGGCTCACCCACGAGCAGTACTTC	CASSSGIGRLTHEQYF
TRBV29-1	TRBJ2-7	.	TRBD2	TGCAGCGTTGAAGATCCGGGGGGGTCCTACGAGCAGTACTTC	CSVEDPGGSYEQYF
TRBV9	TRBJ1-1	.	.	TGTGCCAGCAGGGAAAGGGGGACTGAAGCTTTCTTT	CASRERGTEAFF
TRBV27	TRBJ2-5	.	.	TGTGCCAGCATGTACAGGGGAGGAGAGACCCAGTACTTC	CASMYRGGETQYF
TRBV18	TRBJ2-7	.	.	TGTGCCAGCTCACCACCGGGGGTTGCTTATCGCTCCTACGAGCAGTACTTC	CASSPPGVAYRSYEQYF
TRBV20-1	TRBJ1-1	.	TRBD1	TGCAGTGCGTCGGGACAGGGCCCCACTGAAGCTTTCTTT	CSASGQGPTEAFF
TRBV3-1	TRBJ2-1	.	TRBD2	TGTGCCAGCAGCCAAGATTCCAGCGGGGGCAGCTCCTACAATGAGCAGTTCTTC	CASSQDSSGGSSYNEQFF
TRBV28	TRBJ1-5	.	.	TGTGCCAGCAGTTTAAGGATCTTGATTCAGCCCCAGCATTTT	CASSLRILIQPQHF
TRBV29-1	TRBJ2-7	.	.	TGCAGCGTTGCCGCACACGGCGAGCAGTACTTC	CSVAAHGEQYF
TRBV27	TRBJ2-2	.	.	TGTGCCAGCAGTTACCTTCAGGGGACGCCAGGGGTGGGCGGGGAGCTGTTTTTT	CASSYLQGTPGVGGELFF
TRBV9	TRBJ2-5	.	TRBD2	TGTGCCAGCAGCTTTCCTCCGGGACTAGCGGGCGGGGAGACCCAGTACTTC	CASSFPPGLAGGETQYF
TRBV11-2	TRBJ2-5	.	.	TGTGCCAGCAGCTTAGAGGGACGGTGGGGAGAGACCCAGTACTTC	CASSLEGRWGETQYF
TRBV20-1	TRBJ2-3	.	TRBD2	TGCAGTGCACCCGGGACTAGCGCCACAGATACGCAGTATTTT	CSAPGTSATDTQYF
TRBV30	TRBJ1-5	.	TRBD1	TGTGCCTGGAGCACGGGACAGGGGTTGGAGCCCCAGCATTTT	CAWSTGQGLEPQHF
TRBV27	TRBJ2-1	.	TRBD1	TGTGCCAGCAGACGACAGGGAATAAATGAGCAGTTCTTC	CASRRQGINEQFF
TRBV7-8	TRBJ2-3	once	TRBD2	TGTGCCAGCAGCTTAACCCGACTAGCGGATACGCAGTATTTT	CASSLTRLADTQYF
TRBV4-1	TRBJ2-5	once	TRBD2	TGCGCCAGCAGCCAACCCCCCGGGACTAGCGAACAAGAGACCCAGTACTTC	CASSQPPGTSEQETQYF
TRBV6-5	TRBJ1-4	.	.	TGTGCCAGCAGTTACCTCCGGGGGGCGGAAGAAGAAAAACTGTTTTTT	CASSYLRGAEEEKLFF
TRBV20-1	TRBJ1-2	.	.	TGCAGTGCTAGAGTACGGCCTTTGGACTATGGCTACACCTTC	CSARVRPLDYGYTF
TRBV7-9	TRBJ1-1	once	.	TGTGCCGACACTGAGAACACTGAAGCTTTCTTT	CADTENTEAFF
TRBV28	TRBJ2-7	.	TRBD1	TGTGCCAGCAGTCCCGGGACAGGGGGCCTCGAGCAGTACTTC	CASSPGTGGLEQYF
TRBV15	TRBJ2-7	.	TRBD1	TGTGCCACCAGCAGGGACAGGGAATACTACGAGCAGTACTTC	CATSRDREYYEQYF
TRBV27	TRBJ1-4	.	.	TGTGCCAGCAGTTTTAACGGAGGAGGTAATGAAAAACTGTTTTTT	CASSFNGGGNEKLFF
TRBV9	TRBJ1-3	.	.	TGTGCCAGCAGCCCAGGGACCTCTGGAAACACCATATATTTT	CASSPGTSGNTIYF
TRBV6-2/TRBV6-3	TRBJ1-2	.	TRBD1	TGTGCCAGCAGTTACTCTTGGACAGGGTCGGACTATGGCTACACCTTC	CASSYSWTGSDYGYTF
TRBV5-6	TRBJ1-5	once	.	TGTGCCAGCAGCTTTGGGGGGGCTCCTGGCAATCAGCCCCAGCATTTT	CASSFGGAPGNQPQHF
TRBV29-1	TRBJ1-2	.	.	TGCAGCGTTGAAGCCCGGGGACACCTGATAGGGGGCTACACCTTC	CSVEARGHLIGGYTF
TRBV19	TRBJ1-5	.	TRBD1	TGTGCCAGTACTACAGGGGGCTATCAGCCCCAGCATTTT	CASTTGGYQPQHF
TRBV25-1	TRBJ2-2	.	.	TGTGCCAGCGGGTCCGGGGAGCTGTTTTTT	CASGSGELFF
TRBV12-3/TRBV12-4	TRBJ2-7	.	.	TGTGCCAGCAGCCAGTGGACAGAAACCTACGAGCAGTACTTC	CASSQWTETYEQYF
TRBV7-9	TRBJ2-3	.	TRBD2	TGTGCCAGCAGCCTCTACGGACTAGCGGGAGCAGATACGCAGTATTTT	CASSLYGLAGADTQYF
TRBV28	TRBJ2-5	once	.	TGTGCCAGCAGTTTAATGGGACACCAAGAGACCCAGTACTTC	CASSLMGHQETQYF
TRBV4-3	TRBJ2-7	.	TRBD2	TGCGCCAGCAGCCAAGAGGGGGTAGCGGGAGTGAGCGAGCAGTACTTC	CASSQEGVAGVSEQYF
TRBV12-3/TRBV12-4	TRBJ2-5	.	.	TGTGCCAGCAGGATTCAGCTACAAGAGACCCAGTACTTC	CASRIQLQETQYF
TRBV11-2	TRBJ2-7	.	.	TGTGCCAGCAGGGATAACATAGCCTACGAGCAGTACTTC	CASRDNIAYEQYF
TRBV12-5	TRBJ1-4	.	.	TGTGCTAGTGGTTCCGGACCCGTCCACGAAAAACTGTTTTTT	CASGSGPVHEKLFF
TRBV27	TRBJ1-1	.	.	TGTGCCAGCAGTTTTGCAGGGATGAACACTGAAGCTTTCTTT	CASSFAGMNTEAFF
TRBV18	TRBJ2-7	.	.	TGTGCCAGCTCTCTGTCTCGGAGCTCCTACGAGCAGTACTTC	CASSLSRSSYEQYF
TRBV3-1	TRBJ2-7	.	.	TGTGCCAGCAGCCAAGAGGCAGGTTTGTACGAGCAGTACTTC	CASSQEAGLYEQYF
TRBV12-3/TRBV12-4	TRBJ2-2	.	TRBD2	TGTGCCAGCAGTTCCCCTCCGGGGACTAGCGGAACCGGGGAGCTGTTTTTT	CASSSPPGTSGTGELFF
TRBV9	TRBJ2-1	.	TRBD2	TGTGCCAGCAGCGTACCCGCCCAGACTAGCGCTTACAATGAGCAGTTCTTC	CASSVPAQTSAYNEQFF
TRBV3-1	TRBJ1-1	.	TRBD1	TGTGCCAGCAGAATACAGGGGGCCGGCACTGAAGCTTTCTTT	CASRIQGAGTEAFF
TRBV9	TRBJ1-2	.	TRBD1	TGTGCCAGCACAGGAGGGGGCGAGGATGGCTACACCTTC	CASTGGGEDGYTF
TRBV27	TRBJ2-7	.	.	TGTGCCAGCAGTGGCCTTTTAGACTACGAGCAGTACTTC	CASSGLLDYEQYF
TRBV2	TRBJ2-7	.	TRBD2	TGTGCCAGCGGGGAAGCGGGAGACTACGAGCAGTACTTC	CASGEAGDYEQYF
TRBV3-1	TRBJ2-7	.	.	TGTGCCAGCAGCCCGTTACAGGGCCTGAGGGTGAACGAGCAGTACTTC	CASSPLQGLRVNEQYF
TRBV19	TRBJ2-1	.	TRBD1	TGTGCCAGTAGTATCCTACAGGGGAGTGAGCAGTTCTTC	CASSILQGSEQFF
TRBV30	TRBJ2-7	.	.	TGTGCCTGGAGACACTCTTCCGCGTACTACGAGCAGTACTTC	CAWRHSSAYYEQYF
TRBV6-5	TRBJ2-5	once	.	TGTGCCAGCAGTTACGCAGCCCAAGGTACCCAGTACTTC	CASSYAAQGTQYF
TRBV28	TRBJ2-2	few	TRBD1	TGTGCCAGCAGTTCAGGGGGCGCGTACACCGGGGAGCTGTTTTTT	CASSSGGAYTGELFF